The clone carrying this T cell receptor beta chain was counted many times. From RNA, the CDR3 regions of TCR beta chains were amplified and sequenced. HTBI primers served in a first-round RT-PCR, which a second-round multiplex PCR followed. TCRdb passed the multiplex PCR reads through MiXCR, listing each CDR3 protein once. The sample has some 210,000 distinct CDR3 sequences; 25% to 35% are singletons. This entry is derived from a study of Graves' ophthalmopathy and Graves' hyperthyroidism. The CDR3 consists of 14 residues. V lost 4 bases to trimming and J lost 2 bases, with 9 bases between them. Germline CDR1 is LNHDA and CDR2 is SQIVND (reference sequence).

Sequenced material: peripheral blood. The clonotype comes from a man over 45 with Graves' ophthalmopathy. The chain combines TRBV19 with TRBJ1-5; the D is unclear. CDR3 DNA sequence: TGTGCCAGTAGTACTAGTGGGGGCAATCAGCCCCAGCATTTT. This translates into CASSTSGGNQPQHF. The complete variable domain, with remaining parts taken from reference TRBV19 and TRBJ1-5, reads DGGITQSPKYLFRKEGQNVTLSCEQNLNHDAMYWYRQDPGQGLRLIYYSQIVNDFQKGDIAEGYSVSREKKESFPLTVTSAQKNPTAFYLCASSTSGGNQPQHFGDGTRLSIL.